This T cell receptor beta chain was retrieved from a study of response to subunit inactivated influenza vaccine. Trimming removed 3 bases from V and 0 bases from J, with 13 bases in between. This CDR3 is built from 16 residues. Germline assignment: CDR1 SGDLS and CDR2 YYNGEE. This clonotype was recorded a few times. From the RT-PCR reads, TCRdb called clonotypes with MiXCR, one entry per CDR3 protein. The table lists some 600,000 distinct CDR3 sequences, 14% of them singletons. The sample here was PBMCs from blood, taken around 14 days before vaccination. The chain employs TRBV9 and TRBJ2-1, with D tentatively TRBD2 (7 bases). The source is a man between 45 and 60 years old who received an inactivated influenza vaccine. The CDR3 spells CASSAGGGSSYNEQFF. CDR3 sequence (DNA): TGTGCCAGCAGCGCTGGGGGCGGGAGCTCCTACAATGAGCAGTTCTTC. Variable domain in full (rest from reference TRBV9 and TRBJ2-1): DSGVTQTPKHLITATGQRVTLRCSPRSGDLSVYWYQQSLDQGLQFLIQYYNGEERAKGNILERFSAQQFPDLHSELNLSSLELGDSALYFCASSAGGGSSYNEQFFGPGTRLTVL.